This TCR beta chain emerged from a study of OX40 agonist ivuxolimab in advanced cancers. Looking at the study overall: Of the patients, three showed partial responses, one with hepatocellular carcinoma and two with cutaneous melanoma.

Whole-study findings and limits: Mean expanded clone counts were higher in CD8+ than CD4+ T cells.

Concerning this clone itself: As yet, its antigen is unknown.

Data came from immunoSEQ multiplex PCR; TCRdb stores just in-frame clones and leaves some out. This sample carries about 7,300 clones, over 75% of them seen once, and the ten largest clones take around 79%. V dropped 4 bases and J dropped 4 bases, with 16 bases sitting between them. The CDR3 is made up of 15 amino acids. Germline CDR1 SGHVS, CDR2 FNYEAQ. The chain links TRBV7-6 to TRBJ1-1; possible D gene TRBD1, 6 bases. The specimen was CD4+ or CD8+ T cells sorted from blood, collected in a trial of the OX40 agonist ivuxolimab. The TCR sequence derives from an adult with an advanced solid tumor such as melanoma, head and neck, liver or kidney cancer. The CDR3 bases are TGTGCCAGCAGCTCGAAAGTGAGGGGGGCCACTGAAGCTTTCTTT. Its translation is CASSSKVRGATEAFF.